One and the same sample provided the 15 T cell receptor beta chains below, sequenced in a study of OX40 agonist ivuxolimab in advanced cancers. Sequenced by immunoSEQ multiplex PCR; TCRdb stores in-frame clones only, minus some. Of more than 65,000 clones in the sample, about 83% were seen once. The sequences come from CD4+ or CD8+ T cells sorted from blood, collected in a trial of the OX40 agonist ivuxolimab. The receptors were gathered from an adult with an advanced solid tumor such as melanoma, head and neck, liver or kidney cancer.

This chain connects TRBV19 to TRBJ1-1; unclear D gene. CDR3 length: 12 amino acids. The V and J ends lost 3 bases and 11 bases respectively, with 13 bases between them. Per the germline V gene, CDR1 is LNHDA and CDR2 is SQIVND (reference sequence). In nucleotides, the CDR3 is TGTGCCAGTAGTATCTGGGCAGGTTCGGCTTTCTTT. Translated: CASSIWAGSAFF.

The chain has TRBV11-2 and TRBJ2-1; D is ambiguous. This CDR3 comprises 15 residues. V dropped 1 base and J dropped 5 bases, with 12 bases sitting between them. The germline CDR1 and CDR2 sequences are SGHAT and FQNNGV. CDR3 region: CASSLGGLWNNEQFF. The CDR3 bases are TGTGCCAGCAGCTTAGGAGGCTTGTGGAACAATGAGCAGTTCTTC.

The gene calls are TRBV27 and TRBJ1-5, with D possibly matching TRBD1 (6 bases). Germline V gives CDR1 MNHEY, CDR2 SMNVEV (reference sequence). Trimming removed 3 bases from V and 3 bases from J, with 9 bases in between. CDR3 length: 14 amino acids. CDR3 in amino acids: CASSFGGPNQPQHF. CDR3 DNA: TGTGCCAGCAGTTTTGGGGGGCCCAATCAGCCCCAGCATTTT.

The chain couples TRBV28 to TRBJ2-2; D gene uncertain. The CDR3 spans 15 residues. V lost 7 bases to trimming and J lost 1 base, with 13 bases between them. Germline V gives CDR1 MDHEN, CDR2 SYDVKM. The CDR3 spells CASNGHYRNTGELFF. The CDR3 region has the DNA TGTGCCAGCAACGGTCACTACAGGAACACCGGGGAGCTGTTTTTT.

The rearrangement links TRBV11-2 to TRBJ2-5; D tentatively reads TRBD1 or TRBD2 (6 bases each). Judging by the DNA end, TRBJ2-7 fits better; the J call may be wrong. CDR1 is SGHAT and CDR2 is FQNNGV in the germline V gene. The CDR3 totals 15 residues. The CDR3 here is CASSFGGRFLDEQYF. The CDR3 region has the DNA TGTGCCAGCAGTTTCGGGGGCCGTTTTCTGGACGAGCAGTACTTC.

The chain uses TRBV19 and TRBJ1-5, with 7 bases aligning to TRBD1. The CDR3 covers 14 residues. Trimming cost V 8 bases and J 3 bases; bases outside gene matches: 7. Germline V lookup: CDR1 LNHDA, CDR2 SQIVND (reference sequence). The CDR3 DNA is TGTGCCAGTGGATCCGACAGGGACAATCAGCCCCAGCATTTT. As protein: CASGSDRDNQPQHF.

This clone came up once. The chain carries TRBV14 and TRBJ2-7; 8 bases are shared with TRBD1. This CDR3 is built from 12 residues. V shed 4 bases and J 7 bases; nucleotides not matched to a gene: 3. Germline CDR1 is SGHDN and CDR2 is FVKESK. The CDR3 nucleotides are TGTGCCAGCAGCCCTGGACAGGGAGAGCAGTACTTC. It specifies CASSPGQGEQYF. Variable domain in full (rest from reference TRBV14 and TRBJ2-7): EAGVTQFPSHSVIEKGQTVTLRCDPISGHDNLYWYRRVMGKEIKFLLHFVKESKQDESGMPNNRFLAERTGGTYSTLKVQPAELEDSGVYFCASSPGQGEQYFGPGTRLTVT.

This clone was picked up one time. V is TRBV7-3 and J is TRBJ2-6; D not certain. The germline V gene has CDR1 SGHTA and CDR2 FQGTGA. V lost 5 bases to trimming and J lost 0 bases, with 8 bases between them. This CDR3 is 15 amino acids long. CDR3 bases: TGTGCCAGCAGCCCCCCCCTCTCTGGGGCCAACGTCCTGACTTTC. Translating gives CASSPPLSGANVLTF.

CDR3 sequence reads: CASSFYDHNTGELFF. In DNA, the CDR3 is TGCGCCAGCAGCTTCTATGATCATAACACCGGGGAGCTGTTTTTT. The chain links TRBV5-1 to TRBJ2-2, with D hard to call. The V and J ends lost 2 bases and 2 bases respectively, with 10 bases between them. There are 15 residues in the CDR3. CDR1 is SGHRS and CDR2 is YFSETQ in the germline V gene.

This clone was seen just once. The V and J genes are TRBV4-2 and TRBJ1-1; D not resolved. Per germline, CDR1 LGHNA and CDR2 YNFKEQ. This CDR3 has 11 residues. Trimming removed 5 bases from V and 10 bases from J, with 11 bases in between. CDR3 nucleotide sequence: TGTGCCAGCAGCTCAACCATGAGAGCTTTCTTT. It encodes CASSSTMRAFF.

This clone has a single count. The CDR3 is CASSESTGERDTEAFF. The CDR3 DNA is TGCGCCAGCAGTGAGTCGACAGGGGAGAGGGACACTGAAGCTTTCTTT. The chain recombines TRBV10-1 with TRBJ1-1; 8 bases are a match to TRBD1. V lost 0 bases, J lost 3 bases, and 6 bases stayed unmatched. Germline-derived CDR1 and CDR2 are WNHNN and SYGVQD (reference sequence). The CDR3 length is 16 residues.

A single count supports this clone. The chain uses TRBV29-1 and TRBJ2-1; D unclear. Trimming took off 4 bases at V and 2 bases at J, with 3 bases between the two ends. Germline V gene sequence: CDR1 SQVTM, CDR2 ANQGSEA. The CDR3 has 11 residues. The CDR3, as DNA: TGCAGCGTTGCCCCCTACAATGAGCAGTTCTTC. Its protein product is CSVAPYNEQFF.

This clone was counted ten times or more. Other DNA sequences in this sample translate to the same CDR3. The rearrangement uses TRBV5-5 and TRBJ2-7, with a weak D call TRBD1 (6 bases). The CDR3 totals 13 residues. Germline assignment: CDR1 SGHKS and CDR2 YYEKEE (reference sequence). V was shortened by 4 bases and J by 3 bases, with 11 bases between the two germline ends. CDR3 loop: CASSRTEIYEQYF. CDR3 DNA: TGTGCCAGCAGCCGGACAGAGATCTACGAGCAGTACTTC.

The V and J genes are TRBV27 and TRBJ1-5; TRBD1 aligns across 11 bases. The CDR3 is 15 amino acids. J was trimmed by 6 bases and V by 0 bases; bases with no gene match: 1. Germline lookup yields CDR1 MNHEY and CDR2 SMNVEV (reference sequence). CDR3 amino acids: CASSLSGQGVQPQHF. In DNA form, the CDR3 reads TGTGCCAGCAGTTTATCGGGACAGGGGGTTCAGCCCCAGCATTTT.

The rearrangement links TRBV7-2 to TRBJ2-5; the match to TRBD2 covers 7 bases. The CDR3 has 15 amino acids. Germline V gene sequence: CDR1 SGHTA, CDR2 FQGNSA. J lost 6 bases, V lost 1 base, and 8 bases had no gene match. The chain's CDR3 is CASSLGDYPKKTQYF. CDR3 in DNA: TGTGCCAGCAGCTTAGGGGACTACCCTAAAAAGACCCAGTACTTC.